This is a list of T cell receptor beta chains from one sample in a study of blood T cell repertoires in COVID-19. Sequenced by immunoSEQ multiplex PCR; TCRdb stores in-frame clones only, minus some. This sample has 70,000 or so clones, with about 92% found just once. Sample: peripheral blood. These TCRs come from a man between 50 and 59 years old with acute or convalescent COVID-19. Each CDR3 is given with its conserved first and last residue. A D gene is named only where the DNA matches it firmly. Clone size is not always given. Where it is, it says once, few, many or a class for expanded clones.

v_call	clone_size	j_call	d_call	cdr3_nt	cdr3_aa
TRBV11-2	.	TRBJ1-1	.	TGTGCCAGCAGCTTAGATTCCACCCCGAGAGGGTCTTTCTTT	CASSLDSTPRGSFF
TRBV6-1	.	TRBJ1-2	TRBD1	TGTGCCAGCAGACAGGGGGACTATGGCTACACCTTC	CASRQGDYGYTF
TRBV27	.	TRBJ1-1	.	TGTGCCAGCAGTTTCCTTATGAACACTGAAGCTTTCTTT	CASSFLMNTEAFF
TRBV3-1/TRBV3-2	once	TRBJ2-4	.	TGTGCCAGCAGCCAACTCCCGGGGGAAAACATTCAGTACTTC	CASSQLPGENIQYF
TRBV7-8	once	TRBJ2-7	.	TGTGCCAGCAGCAAACAGGGTAACACCTACGAGCAGTACTTC	CASSKQGNTYEQYF
TRBV9	.	TRBJ2-5	.	TGTGCCAGCAGCGTAGGGTTGGAGGAGACCCAGTACTTC	CASSVGLEETQYF
TRBV10-3	.	TRBJ1-2	TRBD1	TGTGCCATCAGTGAACAGGGGAGAGGATATGGCTACACCTTC	CAISEQGRGYGYTF
TRBV28	.	TRBJ2-3	.	TGTGCCAGCAGGCCAGGTGGGCCCCCCACAGATACGCAGTATTTT	CASRPGGPPTDTQYF
TRBV3-1/TRBV3-2	.	TRBJ2-1	.	TGTGCCAGCAGCGAAACAGCCTGCTCCTACAATGAGCAGTTCTTC	CASSETACSYNEQFF
TRBV27	.	TRBJ1-2	.	TGTGCCAGCGGAAATGGGCCTCGAGGCTACACCTTC	CASGNGPRGYTF
TRBV30	.	TRBJ1-4	.	TGTGCCTGGAGTGCCCGGGAACCCGGCTTGGAAAAACTGTTTTTT	CAWSAREPGLEKLFF
TRBV14	.	TRBJ2-5	TRBD2	TGTGCCAGCAGCCAAGTGGGGACTAGCGGCCTGGGGACCCAGTACTTC	CASSQVGTSGLGTQYF
TRBV10-3	.	TRBJ2-2	TRBD1	TGTGCCATCAGTTTACAGGGGGAAGCCGGGGAGCTGTTTTTT	CAISLQGEAGELFF
TRBV5-1	.	TRBJ2-2	TRBD1	TGCGCCAGCAGCACGGGACAGGGGGCCGGGGAGCTGTTTTTT	CASSTGQGAGELFF
TRBV28	.	TRBJ2-1	.	TGTGCCAGCAGGCCGACTTTAGGGAGGCAGGGTGAGCAGTTCTTC	CASRPTLGRQGEQFF
TRBV3-1/TRBV3-2	.	TRBJ1-6	.	TGTGCCAGCAGCCAAGATCGGCTGACTAATAATTCACCCCTCCACTTT	CASSQDRLTNNSPLHF
TRBV6-1	.	TRBJ2-3	TRBD1	TGTGCCAGCAGTGAACTCGGGACAGGGGTTGATACGCAGTATTTT	CASSELGTGVDTQYF
TRBV5-4	.	TRBJ1-5	.	TGTGCCAGCAGCTTGTTCGGGAATCAGCCCCAGCATTTT	CASSLFGNQPQHF
TRBV18	.	TRBJ1-2	.	TGTGCCAGCTCACCAGACAGCTATTACGGCTACACCTTC	CASSPDSYYGYTF
TRBV19	.	TRBJ1-4	.	TGTGCCAGTAGTATGGTGCAGTTTAATGAAAAACTGTTTTTT	CASSMVQFNEKLFF
TRBV19	.	TRBJ1-5	.	TGTGCCAGTAGTATAGTGCAGGGCAATCAGCCCCAGCATTTT	CASSIVQGNQPQHF
TRBV7-3	.	TRBJ2-3	.	TGTGCCAGCAGCTCCCCCCGGGGAGGAGTAGGGGCAGATACGCAGTATTTT	CASSSPRGGVGADTQYF